This T cell receptor beta chain derives from a study of CD8 T cells in ankylosing spondylitis. Whole-study results and caveats: Seemingly characteristic of ankylosing spondylitis blood was a TCR beta motif consisting of about 8 highly homologous variants.

The CDR3 contains 12 residues. The germline CDR1 and CDR2 sequences are GTSNPN and SVGIG (reference sequence). The V gene lost 4 bases and the J gene lost 4 bases, with 10 bases spanning the gap. TCRdb re-called the 5' RACE reads through MiXCR, storing one row per CDR3 protein. The sample lists around 220,000 distinct CDR3 sequences, around 18% occurring once. This clonotype has only a few counts. Its antigen is unknown. Sequencing was performed on blood, either unsorted or a sorted T cell fraction (not recorded which). The chain joins TRBV30 to TRBJ1-1, with unresolved D. This sequence originates from a male donor with ankylosing spondylitis. As DNA, the CDR3 is TGTGCCTGGACCGAGGGCGGCACTGAAGCTTTCTTT. It translates to CAWTEGGTEAFF. Supplemented by reference TRBV30 and TRBJ1-1, the full variable domain reads SQTIHQWPATLVQPVGSPLSLECTVEGTSNPNLYWYRQAAGRGLQLLFYSVGIGQISSEVPQNLSASRPQDRQFILSSKKLLLSDSGFYLCAWTEGGTEAFFGQGTRLTVV.